This TCR beta chain was sequenced for a study of PD-L1 blockade in urothelial cancer. Study-level information: Before enrollment, 0 to 3 chemotherapy regimens had been given to patients. The researchers analyzed blood 3 weeks (second dose) and 6 weeks after treatment start.

Germline assignment: CDR1 SGHRS and CDR2 YFSETQ. V dropped 4 bases and J dropped 6 bases, with 11 bases sitting between them. The CDR3 loop spans 13 amino acids. TCRdb's copy holds only in-frame clones and misses some; the assay was immunoSEQ multiplex PCR. The sample shows roughly 120,000 clones, roughly 91% of them seen only once. Time point in this sample: peripheral blood 6 weeks after treatment start. Patients had locally advanced or metastatic urothelial carcinoma. The study collected 1 to 8 samples per patient, pretreatment and on-treatment. This clone was detected only once. The source of this sequence is a man aged 55 to 70 with urothelial cancer. The chain is built from TRBV5-1 and TRBJ1-5, with D possibly matching TRBD1 (5 bases). This specimen consisted of PBMCs, obtained around atezolizumab (anti-PD-L1) treatment. The CDR3 reads CASSQGMGQPQHF. CDR3 nucleotide sequence: TGCGCCAGCAGCCAGGGAATGGGTCAGCCCCAGCATTTT.